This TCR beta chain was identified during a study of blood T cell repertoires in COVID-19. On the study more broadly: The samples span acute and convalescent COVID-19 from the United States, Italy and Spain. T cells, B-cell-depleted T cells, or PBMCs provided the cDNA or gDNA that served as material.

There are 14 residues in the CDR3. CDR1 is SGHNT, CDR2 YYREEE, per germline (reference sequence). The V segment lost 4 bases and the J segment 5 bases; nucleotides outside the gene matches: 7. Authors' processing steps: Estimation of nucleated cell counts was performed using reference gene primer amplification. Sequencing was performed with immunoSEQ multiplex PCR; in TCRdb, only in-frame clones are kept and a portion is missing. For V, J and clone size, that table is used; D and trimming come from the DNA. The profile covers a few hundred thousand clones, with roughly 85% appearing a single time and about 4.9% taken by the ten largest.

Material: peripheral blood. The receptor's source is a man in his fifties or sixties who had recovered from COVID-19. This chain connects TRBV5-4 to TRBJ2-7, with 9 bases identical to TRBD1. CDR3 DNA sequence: TGTGCCAGCAGCCCGGGACAGGGTTTCGACGAGCAGTACTTC. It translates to CASSPGQGFDEQYF.